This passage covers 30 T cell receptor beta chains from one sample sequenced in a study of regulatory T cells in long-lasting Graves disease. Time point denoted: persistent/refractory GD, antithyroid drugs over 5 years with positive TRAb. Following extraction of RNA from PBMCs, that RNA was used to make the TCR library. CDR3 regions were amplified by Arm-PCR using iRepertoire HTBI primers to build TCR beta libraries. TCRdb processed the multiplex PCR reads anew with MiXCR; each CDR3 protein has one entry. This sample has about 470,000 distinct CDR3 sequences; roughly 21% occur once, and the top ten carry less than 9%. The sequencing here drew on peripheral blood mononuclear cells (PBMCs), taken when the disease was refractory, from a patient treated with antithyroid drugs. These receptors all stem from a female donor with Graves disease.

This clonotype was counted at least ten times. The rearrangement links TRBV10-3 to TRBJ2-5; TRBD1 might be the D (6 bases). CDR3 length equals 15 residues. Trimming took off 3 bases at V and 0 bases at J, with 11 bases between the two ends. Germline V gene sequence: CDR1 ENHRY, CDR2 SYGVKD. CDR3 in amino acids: CAISDPTGNQETQYF. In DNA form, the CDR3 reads TGTGCCATCAGTGACCCAACAGGGAACCAAGAGACCCAGTACTTC.

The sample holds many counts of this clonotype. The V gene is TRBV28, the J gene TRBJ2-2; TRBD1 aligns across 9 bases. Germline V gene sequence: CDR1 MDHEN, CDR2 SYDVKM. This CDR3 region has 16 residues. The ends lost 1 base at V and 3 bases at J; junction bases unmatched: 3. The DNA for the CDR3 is TGTGCCAGCAGTTTATCGGGACAGGGCTACACCGGGGAGCTGTTTTTT. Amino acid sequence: CASSLSGQGYTGELFF.

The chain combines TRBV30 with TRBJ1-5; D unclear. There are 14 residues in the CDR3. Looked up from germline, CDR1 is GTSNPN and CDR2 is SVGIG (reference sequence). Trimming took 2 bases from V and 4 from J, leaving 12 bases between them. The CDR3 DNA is TGTGCCTGGAGTCCCGGCCGGGAGAATCAGCCCCAGCATTTT. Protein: CAWSPGRENQPQHF.

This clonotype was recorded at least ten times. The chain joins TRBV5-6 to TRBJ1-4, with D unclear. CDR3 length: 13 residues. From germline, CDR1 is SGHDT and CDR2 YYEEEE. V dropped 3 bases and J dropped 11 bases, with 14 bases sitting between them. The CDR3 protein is CASSSYMKMKLFF. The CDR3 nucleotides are TGTGCCAGCAGCTCCTACATGAAGATGAAACTGTTTTTT. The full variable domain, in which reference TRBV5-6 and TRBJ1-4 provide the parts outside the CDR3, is DAGVTQSPTHLIKTRGQQVTLRCSPKSGHDTVSWYQQALGQGPQFIFQYYEEEERQRGNFPDRFSGHQFPNYSSELNVNALLLGDSALYLCASSSYMKMKLFFGSGTQLSVL.

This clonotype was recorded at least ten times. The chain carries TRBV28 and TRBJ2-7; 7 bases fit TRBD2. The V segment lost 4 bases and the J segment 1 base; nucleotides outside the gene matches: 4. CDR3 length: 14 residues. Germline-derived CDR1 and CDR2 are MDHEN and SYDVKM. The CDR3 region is CASSSPGRSYEQYF. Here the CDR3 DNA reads TGTGCCAGCAGTTCGCCCGGGAGGTCCTACGAGCAGTACTTC. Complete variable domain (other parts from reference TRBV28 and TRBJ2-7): DVKVTQSSRYLVKRTGEKVFLECVQDMDHENMFWYRQDPGLGLRLIYFSYDVKMKEKGDIPEGYSVSREKKERFSLILESASTNQTSMYLCASSSPGRSYEQYFGPGTRLTVT.

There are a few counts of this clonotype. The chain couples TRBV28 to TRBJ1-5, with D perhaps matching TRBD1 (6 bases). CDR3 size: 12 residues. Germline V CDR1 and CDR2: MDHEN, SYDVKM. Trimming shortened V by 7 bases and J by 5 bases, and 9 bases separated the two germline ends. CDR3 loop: CASTGVDQPQHF. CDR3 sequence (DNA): TGTGCCAGCACAGGGGTTGATCAGCCCCAGCATTTT.

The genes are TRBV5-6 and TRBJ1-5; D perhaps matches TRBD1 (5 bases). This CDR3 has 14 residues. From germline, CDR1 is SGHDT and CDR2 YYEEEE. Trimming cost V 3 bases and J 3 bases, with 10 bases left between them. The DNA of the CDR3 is TGTGCCAGCAGCTCCAGGGTTTTCAATCAGCCCCAGCATTTT. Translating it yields CASSSRVFNQPQHF.

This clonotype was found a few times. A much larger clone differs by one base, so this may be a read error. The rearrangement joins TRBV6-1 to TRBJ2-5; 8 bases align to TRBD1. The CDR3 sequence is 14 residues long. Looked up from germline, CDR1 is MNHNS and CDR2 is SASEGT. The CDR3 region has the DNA TGTGCCGGCAGGCCCGGGACAGGCGGACGGACCCAGTACTTC. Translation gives CAGRPGTGGRTQYF.

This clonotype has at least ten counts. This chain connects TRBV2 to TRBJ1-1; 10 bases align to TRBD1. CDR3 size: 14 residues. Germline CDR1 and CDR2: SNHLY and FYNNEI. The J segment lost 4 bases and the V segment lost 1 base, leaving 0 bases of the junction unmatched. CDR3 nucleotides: TGTGCCAGCAGTGAAGGGACAGGGGGCACTGAAGCTTTCTTT. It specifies CASSEGTGGTEAFF.

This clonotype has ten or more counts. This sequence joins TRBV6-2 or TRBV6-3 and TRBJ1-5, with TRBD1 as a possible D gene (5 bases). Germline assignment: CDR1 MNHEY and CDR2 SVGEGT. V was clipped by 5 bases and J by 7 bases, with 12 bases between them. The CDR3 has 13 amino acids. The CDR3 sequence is CASSEGSEQPQHF. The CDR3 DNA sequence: TGTGCCAGCAGTGAGGGGTCCGAACAGCCCCAGCATTTT.

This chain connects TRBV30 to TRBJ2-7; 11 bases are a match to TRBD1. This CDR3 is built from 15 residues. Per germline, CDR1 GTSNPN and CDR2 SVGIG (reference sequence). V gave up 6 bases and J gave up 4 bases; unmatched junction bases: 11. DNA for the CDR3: TGTGCCTGCAAAAACACCGGGACAGGGGGATACGAGCAGTACTTC. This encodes CACKNTGTGGYEQYF.

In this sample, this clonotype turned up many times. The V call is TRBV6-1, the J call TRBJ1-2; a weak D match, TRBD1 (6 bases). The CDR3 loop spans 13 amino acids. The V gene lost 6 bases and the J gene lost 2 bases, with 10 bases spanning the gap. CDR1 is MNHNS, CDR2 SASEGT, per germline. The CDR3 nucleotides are TGTGCCAGCAGGCTAACAGGGAACTATGGCTACACCTTC. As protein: CASRLTGNYGYTF.

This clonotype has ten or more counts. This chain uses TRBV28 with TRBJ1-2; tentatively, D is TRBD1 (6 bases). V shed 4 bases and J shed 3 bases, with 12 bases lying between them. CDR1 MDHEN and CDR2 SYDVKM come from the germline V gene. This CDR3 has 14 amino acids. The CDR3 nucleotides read TGTGCCAGCAGTTCAGGGGAAGGAGACTATGGCTACACCTTC. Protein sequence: CASSSGEGDYGYTF.

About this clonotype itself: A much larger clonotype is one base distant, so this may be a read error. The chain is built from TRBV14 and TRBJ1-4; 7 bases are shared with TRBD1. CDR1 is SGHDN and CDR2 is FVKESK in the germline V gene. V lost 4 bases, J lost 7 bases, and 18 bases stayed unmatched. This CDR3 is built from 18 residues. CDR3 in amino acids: CASSRVSFVTGSGEKLFF. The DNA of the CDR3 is TGTGCCAGCAGCCGGGTATCCTTCGTGACAGGGAGCGGTGAAAAACTGTTTTTT.

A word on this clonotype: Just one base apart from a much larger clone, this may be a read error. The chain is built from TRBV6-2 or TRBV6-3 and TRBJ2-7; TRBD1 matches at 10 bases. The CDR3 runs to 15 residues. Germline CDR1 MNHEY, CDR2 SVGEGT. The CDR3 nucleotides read TGTACCAGCAGTTACTCTGGGACAGGGGATGACGAGCAGTACTTC. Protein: CTSSYSGTGDDEQYF.

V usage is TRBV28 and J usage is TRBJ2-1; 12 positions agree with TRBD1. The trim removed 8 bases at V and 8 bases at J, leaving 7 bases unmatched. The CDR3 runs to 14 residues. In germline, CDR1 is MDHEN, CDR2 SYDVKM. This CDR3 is CASERDRGLDEQFF. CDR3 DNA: TGTGCCAGCGAGAGGGACAGGGGGCTTGATGAGCAGTTCTTC.

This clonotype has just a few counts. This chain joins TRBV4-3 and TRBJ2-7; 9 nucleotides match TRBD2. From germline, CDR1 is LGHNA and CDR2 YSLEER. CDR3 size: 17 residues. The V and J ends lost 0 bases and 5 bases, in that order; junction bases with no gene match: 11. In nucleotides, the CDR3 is TGCGCCAGCAGCCAAGATAGTGCGATTAGCGGGAGAGACGAGCAGTACTTC. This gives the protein CASSQDSAISGRDEQYF.

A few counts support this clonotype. CDR3 bases: TGTGCCATCAGTGAGGAAACCGGACTAGCCGCGTACGAGCAGTACTTC. Protein sequence: CAISEETGLAAYEQYF. J is TRBJ2-7 and V is TRBV10-3; 8 bases fit TRBD2. Germline values: CDR1 ENHRY, CDR2 SYGVKD. J was trimmed by 4 bases and V by 2 bases; bases with no gene match: 10. The CDR3 extends over 16 amino acids.

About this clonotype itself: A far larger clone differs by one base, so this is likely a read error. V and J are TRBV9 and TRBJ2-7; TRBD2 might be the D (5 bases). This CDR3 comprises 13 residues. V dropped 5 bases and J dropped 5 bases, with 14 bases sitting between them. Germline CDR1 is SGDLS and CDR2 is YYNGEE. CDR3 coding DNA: TGTGCCAGCAGTGCGGGCAGCGTAAACGAGCAGTACTTC. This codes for CASSAGSVNEQYF. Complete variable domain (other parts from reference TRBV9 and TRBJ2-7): DSGVTQTPKHLITATGQRVTLRCSPRSGDLSVYWYQQSLDQGLQFLIQYYNGEERAKGNILERFSAQQFPDLHSELNLSSLELGDSALYFCASSAGSVNEQYFGPGTRLTVT.

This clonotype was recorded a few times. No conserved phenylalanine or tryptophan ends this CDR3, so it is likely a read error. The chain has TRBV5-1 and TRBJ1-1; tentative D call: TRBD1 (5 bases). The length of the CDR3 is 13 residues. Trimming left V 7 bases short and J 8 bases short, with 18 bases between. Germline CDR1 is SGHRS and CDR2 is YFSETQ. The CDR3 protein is CASGNRDSLEAFL. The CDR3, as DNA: TGCGCCAGCGGCAACCGGGACTCGTTAGAAGCTTTCCTT.

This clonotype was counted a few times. The CDR3 DNA is TGTGCCACCAGTGAGGACTTCGCGAACACCGGGGAGCTGTTTTTT. Encoded protein: CATSEDFANTGELFF. The chain is built from TRBV24-1 and TRBJ2-2; tentatively, D is TRBD2 (5 bases). Germline CDR1 reads KGHDR; CDR2 reads SFDVKD. CDR3 length: 15 residues. V was trimmed by 4 bases and J by 0 bases, leaving 8 bases between them.

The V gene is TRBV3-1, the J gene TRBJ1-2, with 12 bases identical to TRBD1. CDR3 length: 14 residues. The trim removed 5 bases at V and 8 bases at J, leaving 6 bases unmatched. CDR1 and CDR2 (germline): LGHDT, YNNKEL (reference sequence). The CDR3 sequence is CASSIGTGGVGYTF. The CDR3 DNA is TGTGCCAGCAGCATTGGGACAGGGGGCGTCGGCTACACCTTC.

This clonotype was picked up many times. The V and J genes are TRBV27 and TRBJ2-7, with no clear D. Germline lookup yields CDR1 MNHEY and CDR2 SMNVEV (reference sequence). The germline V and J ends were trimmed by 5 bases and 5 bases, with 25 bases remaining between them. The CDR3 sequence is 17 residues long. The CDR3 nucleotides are TGTGCCAGCAGTCCTCATTTCCTTGACGCAGGCTTGGACGAGCAGTACTTC. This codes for CASSPHFLDAGLDEQYF.

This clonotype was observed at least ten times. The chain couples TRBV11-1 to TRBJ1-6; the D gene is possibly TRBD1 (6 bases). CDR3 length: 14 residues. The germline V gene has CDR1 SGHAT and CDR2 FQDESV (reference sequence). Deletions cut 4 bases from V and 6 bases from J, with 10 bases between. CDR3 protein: CASSSGGLNSPLHF. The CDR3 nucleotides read TGTGCCAGCAGCTCGGGGGGGCTTAATTCACCCCTCCACTTT.

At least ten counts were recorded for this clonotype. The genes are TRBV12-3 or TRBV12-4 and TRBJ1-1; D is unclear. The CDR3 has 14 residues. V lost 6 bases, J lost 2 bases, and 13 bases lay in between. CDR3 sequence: CASSIGQENTEAFF. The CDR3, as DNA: TGTGCCAGCAGCATAGGCCAGGAAAACACTGAAGCTTTCTTT.

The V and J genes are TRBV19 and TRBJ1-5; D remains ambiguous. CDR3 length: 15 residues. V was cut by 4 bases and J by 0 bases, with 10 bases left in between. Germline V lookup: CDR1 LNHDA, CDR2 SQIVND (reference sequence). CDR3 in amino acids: CASSTFMGSNQPQHF. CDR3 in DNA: TGTGCCAGTAGTACCTTCATGGGTAGCAATCAGCCCCAGCATTTT.

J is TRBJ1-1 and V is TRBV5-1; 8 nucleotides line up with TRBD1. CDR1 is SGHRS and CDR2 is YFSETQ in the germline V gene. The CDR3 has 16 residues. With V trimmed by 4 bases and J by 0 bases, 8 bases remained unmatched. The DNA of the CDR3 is TGCGCCAGCAGCCCACGGACAGGGAGTCTGAACACTGAAGCTTTCTTT. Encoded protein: CASSPRTGSLNTEAFF.

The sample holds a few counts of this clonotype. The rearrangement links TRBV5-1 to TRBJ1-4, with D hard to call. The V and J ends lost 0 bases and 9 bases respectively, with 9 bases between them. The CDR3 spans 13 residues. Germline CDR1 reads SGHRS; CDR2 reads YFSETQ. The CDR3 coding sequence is TGCGCCAGCAGCTTGGACCCGTTCCAAAAACTGTTTTTT. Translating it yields CASSLDPFQKLFF. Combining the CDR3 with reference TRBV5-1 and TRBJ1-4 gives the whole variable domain KAGVTQTPRYLIKTRGQQVTLSCSPISGHRSVSWYQQTPGQGLQFLFEYFSETQRNKGNFPGRFSGRQFSNSRSEMNVSTLELGDSALYLCASSLDPFQKLFFGSGTQLSVL.

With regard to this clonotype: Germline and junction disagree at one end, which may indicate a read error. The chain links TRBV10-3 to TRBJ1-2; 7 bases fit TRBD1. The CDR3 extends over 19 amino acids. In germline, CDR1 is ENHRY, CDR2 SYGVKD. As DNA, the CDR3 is TGTGCCGTCAGTTCCTGGACAGGCCCGACGGTTCCATCCAACTATGGCTACACCTTC. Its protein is CAVSSWTGPTVPSNYGYTF.

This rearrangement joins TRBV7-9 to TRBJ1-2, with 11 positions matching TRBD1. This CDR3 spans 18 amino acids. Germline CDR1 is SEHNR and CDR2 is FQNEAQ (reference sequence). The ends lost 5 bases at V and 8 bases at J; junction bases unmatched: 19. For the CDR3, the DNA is TGTGCCAGCAGCCGCGAAGCGGATCGGACAGGGGGCTATGGGGGCTACACCTTC. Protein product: CASSREADRTGGYGGYTF.